This T cell receptor (beta chain) is from a study of T-cell memory formation after mild COVID-19. Trimming cost V 6 bases and J 4 bases, with 18 bases left between them. The CDR3 consists of 14 residues. The germline gives CDR1 DFQATT, CDR2 SNEGSKA (reference sequence). Concerning this clonotype: Its cognate antigen is unknown.

5'RACE, which relied on constant-segment primers, yielded TCR alpha and TCR beta cDNA libraries carrying sample barcodes and UMIs. Via MiXCR, TCRdb re-called the 5' RACE reads, giving one row per CDR3 protein. Of a few hundred thousand distinct CDR3 sequences listed, 24% are singletons. General study points: Shrinking CD4+ clones resided mostly in CM and EM, and CD8+ ones in EMRA. A balance of CD4 and CD8 characterized clones contracting day 15 to 85, whereas later expanders leaned CD4+.

This clonotype was sampled from an adult woman who had mild COVID-19 (a few samples of this study predate the infection). Cell type and time point are not known. Sequenced input: PBMCs or a T cell subset sorted from them (not recorded which). The chain uses TRBV20-1 and TRBJ2-5; weak D call: TRBD1 (5 bases). CDR3 bases: TGCAGTGCGGAAGACAGAGCCCCGCGAGAGACCCAGTACTTC. It yields the protein CSAEDRAPRETQYF.